One sample yielded the 32 T cell receptor beta chains listed below, sequenced in a study of blood T cells in healthy people across ages. Combining a sample-barcoded 5' primer with a J-beta primer mix, a second PCR ran for about 6 to 12 cycles. MiXCR was run by TCRdb on the 5' RACE reads, yielding one entry per CDR3 protein. The table lists 1.5 million to 2 million distinct CDR3 sequences, about 50% of them singletons. The sequencing sample was made of blood. These receptors all come from a woman between 35 and 50 years old in good health.

In its sample, this clonotype was seen a few times. J is TRBJ2-1 and V is TRBV10-3; 7 bases are a match to TRBD2. The junction had 10 bases not matched to a gene; V was cut back by 10 bases and J by 7 bases. The CDR3 is 13 residues long. Looked up from germline, CDR1 is ENHRY and CDR2 is SYGVKD. CDR3 region: CATRDYEMNEQFF. The DNA of the CDR3 is TGTGCCACTCGGGACTACGAAATGAATGAGCAGTTCTTC.

Turning to this clonotype: An end of the junction does not agree with germline; a read error may underlie this. V usage is TRBV10-3 and J usage is TRBJ1-1; no clear D. This CDR3 region has 16 residues. Germline loops: CDR1 ENHRY, CDR2 SYGVKD. In DNA, the CDR3 is TGTGCCATCGGTGAGACGACTGAATCGGTGAACACTGAAGCTTTCTTT. This encodes CAIGETTESVNTEAFF.

This chain's CDR3 is CASSGLVGADTQYF. The DNA of the CDR3 is TGTGCCAGCAGCGGCCTAGTAGGCGCAGATACGCAGTATTTT. The chain uses TRBV4-2 and TRBJ2-3; D is uncertain. Deletions cut 5 bases from V and 4 bases from J, with 13 bases between. This CDR3 region has 14 residues. Looked up from germline, CDR1 is LGHNA and CDR2 is YNFKEQ.

This chain connects TRBV20-1 to TRBJ2-7, with 7 positions matching TRBD2. V shed 4 bases and J 0 bases; nucleotides not matched to a gene: 3. Germline CDR1 is DFQATT and CDR2 is SNEGSKA (reference sequence). This CDR3 contains 13 residues. CDR3 coding DNA: TGCAGTGCTACCAGGACTAGCTCCTACGAGCAGTACTTC. Translated: CSATRTSSYEQYF.

V is TRBV20-1 and J is TRBJ2-1, with 8 bases identical to TRBD2. Germline V lookup: CDR1 DFQATT, CDR2 SNEGSKA (reference sequence). With 0 bases clipped from V and 8 bases from J, the junction kept 15 bases outside the gene matches. The length of the CDR3 is 17 residues. For the CDR3, the DNA is TGCAGTGCTAGAGATAATTCTCGGGGGGGCCTTTTTCATGAGCAGTTCTTC. As protein: CSARDNSRGGLFHEQFF.

The chain employs TRBV4-2 and TRBJ2-4; TRBD1 might be the D (6 bases). Trimming removed 4 bases at V and 0 bases at J, with 19 bases between. The CDR3 is 18 residues long. The germline CDR1 and CDR2 sequences are LGHNA and YNFKEQ. For the CDR3, the DNA is TGTGCCAGCAGCCCACTCCTCAGGGGCGTTGTAGCCAAAAACATTCAGTACTTC. Its protein product is CASSPLLRGVVAKNIQYF.

This clonotype has just a few counts. V usage is TRBV7-2 and J usage is TRBJ2-1; D is uncertain. The CDR3 spans 15 residues. Germline V gene sequence: CDR1 SGHTA, CDR2 FQGNSA. The V end lost 3 bases, the J end lost 0 bases, and 9 bases lay between the germline ends. This chain's CDR3 is CASSFTPSSYNEQFF. The CDR3 coding sequence is TGTGCCAGCAGCTTTACGCCCAGCTCCTACAATGAGCAGTTCTTC.

This sequence joins TRBV6-2 or TRBV6-3 and TRBJ1-1; D is unclear. The V end lost 0 bases, the J end lost 4 bases, and 12 bases lay between the germline ends. CDR1 MNHEY and CDR2 SVGEGT come from the germline V gene. This CDR3 has 15 amino acids. The CDR3 is CASSYSNLGSTEAFF. CDR3 sequence (DNA): TGTGCCAGCAGTTACTCGAATCTGGGCTCCACTGAAGCTTTCTTT.

This clonotype occurred a few times. The chain recombines TRBV5-1 with TRBJ2-5; tentatively, D is TRBD1 (6 bases). This CDR3 has 15 residues. Trimming pared 0 bases from V and 0 bases from J, leaving 9 bases between. In germline, CDR1 is SGHRS, CDR2 YFSETQ. The CDR3 reads CASSLVGTNQETQYF. For the CDR3, the DNA is TGCGCCAGCAGCTTGGTCGGGACAAACCAAGAGACCCAGTACTTC.

In this sample, this clonotype turned up a few times. The chain employs TRBV7-2 and TRBJ2-7; no clear D gene. Germline CDR1 reads SGHTA; CDR2 reads FQGNSA. V was trimmed by 3 bases and J by 5 bases, leaving 14 bases between them. The CDR3 sequence is 14 residues long. The CDR3 DNA reads as TGTGCCAGCAGCTTGGGCCTCCGCCCCCACGAGCAGTACTTC. Its translation: CASSLGLRPHEQYF.

The V call is TRBV6-5, the J call TRBJ1-6, with 7 bases matching TRBD1. Germline trimming cut 5 bases from V and 4 bases from J; bases unmatched to any gene: 8. The CDR3 is 16 amino acids. Germline assignment: CDR1 MNHEY and CDR2 SVGAGI. The CDR3 DNA reads as TGTGCCAGCAGTCCCCGGGACAGCCATTATAATTCACCCCTCCACTTT. This encodes CASSPRDSHYNSPLHF.

This clonotype was seen a few times. This chain uses TRBV25-1 with TRBJ2-5; D is perhaps TRBD1 (5 bases). The V and J ends lost 5 bases and 1 base respectively, with 11 bases between them. The CDR3 is 14 residues long. Germline V gene data show CDR1 as MGHDK and CDR2 as SYGVNS. The CDR3 loop is CASSNRLSQETQYF. The DNA for the CDR3 is TGTGCCAGCAGTAACAGGCTTAGCCAAGAGACCCAGTACTTC.

V and J are TRBV5-1 and TRBJ2-4; possible D gene TRBD1, 6 bases. This CDR3 is built from 15 residues. Trimming cost V 4 bases and J 0 bases, with 11 bases left between them. Germline V gives CDR1 SGHRS, CDR2 YFSETQ. CDR3 DNA: TGCGCCAGCAGCGCACTACAGGGAGCCAAAAACATTCAGTACTTC. Amino acid sequence: CASSALQGAKNIQYF.

Ten or more counts support this clonotype. The V gene is TRBV7-2, the J gene TRBJ2-5, with 13 bases aligning to TRBD2. This CDR3 comprises 18 residues. The V and J ends lost 4 bases and 2 bases, in that order; junction bases with no gene match: 10. Germline lookup yields CDR1 SGHTA and CDR2 FQGNSA. CDR3 DNA: TGTGCCAGCAGCTCGGGACTAGCGGGGCCGTTCTTTCAAGAGACCCAGTACTTC. This sequence encodes CASSSGLAGPFFQETQYF.

The V call is TRBV7-9, the J call TRBJ1-5; TRBD1 agrees at 7 bases. CDR1 is SEHNR and CDR2 is FQNEAQ in the germline V gene (reference sequence). CDR3 length equals 15 residues. Losses at the gene ends were 5 bases for V and 4 bases for J; bases not matched to a gene: 8. The CDR3 DNA sequence: TGTGCCAGCAGCCCCGGGACAGCGACTAATCAGCCCCAGCATTTT. Its protein is CASSPGTATNQPQHF. Using reference TRBV7-9 and TRBJ1-5 for the parts outside the CDR3, the full variable domain is DTGVSQNPRHKITKRGQNVTFRCDPISEHNRLYWYRQTLGQGPEFLTYFQNEAQLEKSRLLSDRFSAERPKGSFSTLEIQRTEQGDSAMYLCASSPGTATNQPQHFGDGTRLSIL.

The chain uses TRBV20-1 and TRBJ2-3; possibly TRBD2 for D (6 bases). From germline, CDR1 is DFQATT and CDR2 SNEGSKA (reference sequence). The CDR3 runs 15 residues. V was trimmed by 3 bases and J by 0 bases, leaving 13 bases between them. CDR3 coding DNA: TGCAGTGCTAGCGGCGGGACGGTGAGCACAGATACGCAGTATTTT. It encodes CSASGGTVSTDTQYF.

This clonotype appeared once. The rearrangement joins TRBV24-1 to TRBJ1-6; D unclear. The CDR3 runs 11 residues. CDR1 KGHDR and CDR2 SFDVKD come from the germline V gene. Deletions cut 7 bases from V and 7 bases from J, with 4 bases between. CDR3 amino acids: CATRKNSPLHF. The CDR3 DNA follows: TGTGCCACCAGAAAAAATTCACCCCTCCACTTT.

The chain employs TRBV12-3 or TRBV12-4 and TRBJ2-7; D unclear. V dropped 0 bases and J dropped 4 bases, with 10 bases sitting between them. The CDR3 consists of 14 residues. The CDR3 spells CASSLASRMYEQYF. The CDR3 DNA is TGTGCCAGCAGTTTAGCCAGTCGGATGTACGAGCAGTACTTC.

This clonotype showed up just a few times. The chain carries TRBV12-3 or TRBV12-4 and TRBJ2-3; TRBD2 matches at 14 bases. The ends lost 5 bases at V and 5 bases at J; junction bases unmatched: 9. This CDR3 has 17 residues. CDR3 sequence: CASSPGTSGGVRDTQYF. The CDR3 DNA reads as TGTGCCAGCAGTCCTGGGACTAGCGGGGGAGTTCGAGATACGCAGTATTTT.

The J gene is TRBJ1-6, the V gene TRBV5-4; 8 bases line up with TRBD1. V was pared by 0 bases and J by 8 bases, with 10 bases of the junction left unmatched. This CDR3 is built from 17 residues. CDR1 and CDR2 from the germline V gene are SGHNT and YYREEE (reference sequence). CDR3 coding DNA: TGTGCCAGCAGCTTGGATAGAAGACAGGGGATCTATTCACCCCTCCACTTT. This codes for CASSLDRRQGIYSPLHF. The entire variable domain, with the rest obtained from reference TRBV5-4 and TRBJ1-6, is as follows: ETGVTQSPTHLIKTRGQQVTLRCSSQSGHNTVSWYQQALGQGPQFIFQYYREEENGRGNFPPRFSGLQFPNYSSELNVNALELDDSALYLCASSLDRRQGIYSPLHFGNGTRLTVT.

This chain links TRBV20-1 with TRBJ2-7, with 9 bases that match TRBD1. This CDR3 contains 15 residues. The V and J ends lost 3 bases and 3 bases, in that order; junction bases with no gene match: 9. CDR1 and CDR2 (germline): DFQATT, SNEGSKA (reference sequence). The CDR3: CSASVPGQGRYEQYF. The CDR3 DNA follows: TGCAGTGCTAGTGTCCCGGGACAGGGTCGCTACGAGCAGTACTTC.

The rearrangement links TRBV6-5 to TRBJ2-7; D remains ambiguous. Trimming cost V 2 bases and J 4 bases, with 12 bases left between them. CDR1 and CDR2 from the germline V gene are MNHEY and SVGAGI. The CDR3 spans 14 residues. CDR3 DNA sequence: TGTGCCAGCAGTTACACCGACGAAGGGTACGAGCAGTACTTC. It translates to CASSYTDEGYEQYF.

This clonotype was found a few times. The chain uses TRBV5-1 and TRBJ1-2, with D possibly TRBD1 on 6 matching bases. In germline, CDR1 is SGHRS, CDR2 YFSETQ. The CDR3 runs 15 residues. Trimming removed 0 bases at V and 4 bases at J, with 13 bases between. CDR3 DNA sequence: TGCGCCAGCAGCTTGGTACCAGGGGTGGCCTATGGCTACACCTTC. Amino acids: CASSLVPGVAYGYTF. Drawing the rest from reference TRBV5-1 and TRBJ1-2, the complete variable domain is KAGVTQTPRYLIKTRGQQVTLSCSPISGHRSVSWYQQTPGQGLQFLFEYFSETQRNKGNFPGRFSGRQFSNSRSEMNVSTLELGDSALYLCASSLVPGVAYGYTFGSGTRLTVV.

The chain joins TRBV4-2 to TRBJ2-7, with 7 bases that match TRBD2. This CDR3 has 18 residues. CDR1 and CDR2 (germline): LGHNA, YNFKEQ. V gave up 4 bases and J gave up 4 bases; unmatched junction bases: 19. The CDR3 DNA is TGTGCCAGCAGCCCGTGGGGGGTAGCTCCCGTGGGAGGGTACGAGCAGTACTTC. This sequence encodes CASSPWGVAPVGGYEQYF.

As to this clonotype: A far larger clone is just one base off, so this is likely a read error. The CDR3 here is CGSSSTSGGYNEQFF. The DNA of the CDR3 is TGTGGCAGCAGTTCGACTAGCGGGGGTTACAATGAGCAGTTCTTC. The rearrangement links TRBV6-5 to TRBJ2-1, with 12 bases identical to TRBD2. Germline V gene lookup returns CDR1 MNHEY and CDR2 SVGAGI. The CDR3 totals 15 residues.

This clonotype was seen only a few times. The chain couples TRBV28 to TRBJ2-4; tentatively, D is TRBD2 (6 bases). The CDR3 loop spans 13 amino acids. The germline gives CDR1 MDHEN, CDR2 SYDVKM. The ends were cut back, 2 bases at V and 13 bases at J, with 15 bases in the middle. This chain's CDR3 is CASSLRGYGEQYF. In DNA, the CDR3 is TGTGCCAGCAGTTTACGGGGGTACGGTGAGCAGTACTTC.

The V and J genes are TRBV9 and TRBJ2-3, with a weak D call TRBD2 (6 bases). V was shortened by 4 bases and J by 5 bases, with 20 bases between the two germline ends. Germline CDR1 is SGDLS and CDR2 is YYNGEE. The CDR3 is made up of 16 amino acids. CDR3 sequence: CASSPRAGESGDTQYF. The CDR3 nucleotides are TGTGCCAGCAGCCCCAGAGCGGGTGAAAGTGGAGATACGCAGTATTTT.

This clonotype was picked up a small number of times. This chain uses TRBV14 with TRBJ2-4, with 9 nucleotides matching TRBD2. With V trimmed by 3 bases and J by 5 bases, 8 bases remained unmatched. The CDR3 loop spans 16 amino acids. Germline lookup yields CDR1 SGHDN and CDR2 FVKESK. The CDR3 reads CASSQGLAPGENIQYF. The CDR3 nucleotides read TGTGCCAGCAGCCAGGGACTAGCACCGGGCGAAAACATTCAGTACTTC.

The chain employs TRBV7-2 and TRBJ2-7; 8 bases are shared with TRBD1. Trimming removed 5 bases from V and 4 bases from J; junction bases left unmatched: 10. The CDR3 is 15 amino acids. Germline-derived CDR1 and CDR2 are SGHTA and FQGNSA. The CDR3 sequence: CASSLPRTGKYEQYF. In DNA form, the CDR3 reads TGTGCCAGCAGCCTCCCTCGGACAGGGAAGTACGAGCAGTACTTC.

This clonotype appeared a few times. The J gene is TRBJ2-5, the V gene TRBV20-1; D is unresolved. The CDR3 consists of 13 residues. The germline CDR1 and CDR2 sequences are DFQATT and SNEGSKA (reference sequence). Between the trimmed V and J ends, which lost 1 base and 3 bases, there was a span of 9 bases. CDR3 coding DNA: TGCAGTGCTAGAGGGCAGGCCAAAGAGACCCAGTACTTC. Translation: CSARGQAKETQYF.

Only a few counts were recorded for this clonotype. The J gene is TRBJ2-6, the V gene TRBV7-2, with TRBD1 as a possible D gene (5 bases). V was clipped by 5 bases and J by 4 bases, with 9 bases between them. There are 14 residues in the CDR3. Germline V lookup: CDR1 SGHTA, CDR2 FQGNSA. Here the CDR3 DNA reads TGTGCCAGCAGCACACGACAGGGGGCCAACGTCCTGACTTTC. Translated: CASSTRQGANVLTF.

In this sample, this clonotype turned up a few times. V gene TRBV20-1 combines with J gene TRBJ2-5, with 11 bases that match TRBD2. Germline CDR1 is DFQATT and CDR2 is SNEGSKA (reference sequence). This CDR3 has 16 amino acids. V shed 4 bases, J shed 1 base, and the junction held 8 bases outside the gene matches. The CDR3 is CSAIPLAGVGQETQYF. CDR3 nucleotide sequence: TGCAGTGCTATTCCACTAGCGGGGGTTGGCCAAGAGACCCAGTACTTC.